What follows are 25 T cell receptor beta chains derived from one specimen sequenced in a study of T-cell reconstitution after alpha-beta-depleted transplantation in children. The TCRbeta library incorporated unique molecular identifiers. Each CDR3 protein is one row after TCRdb ran MiXCR on the PCR reads. The data contain fewer than 700,000 distinct CDR3 sequences, 10% to 15% of them singletons. Sequenced material: PBMCs, mostly from graft donor cells, taken 360 days after TCRalphabeta/CD19-depleted stem cell transplant. The origin of the receptors is a male patient under 18 who had a stem cell transplant for acute myeloid leukemia, so the T cells may come from the graft donor.

This clonotype was detected only a few times. This chain joins TRBV20-1 and TRBJ2-5; the D is unclear. Trimming shortened V by 3 bases and J by 2 bases, and 10 bases separated the two germline ends. Germline CDR1 is DFQATT and CDR2 is SNEGSKA (reference sequence). The CDR3 sequence is 13 residues long. CDR3 residues: CSASDNPQETQYF. The DNA for the CDR3 is TGCAGTGCTAGCGATAACCCTCAAGAGACCCAGTACTTC.

The chain is built from TRBV7-8 and TRBJ2-7; either TRBD1 or TRBD2 may supply D (6 bases each). V was pared by 6 bases and J by 3 bases, with 21 bases between. CDR1 and CDR2 (germline): SGHVS, FQNEAQ. This CDR3 spans 16 amino acids. CDR3 coding DNA: TGTGCCAGCAGTCCGGGGGCCATGCGCATATACTACGAGCAGTACTTC. This codes for CASSPGAMRIYYEQYF.

This clonotype was seen many times. J is TRBJ2-7 and V is TRBV4-3, with a possible D match to TRBD1 (6 bases). There are 17 residues in the CDR3. V shed 0 bases and J shed 0 bases, with 15 bases lying between them. Germline loops: CDR1 LGHNA, CDR2 YSLEER. The CDR3 region is CASSQDRIGQSSYEQYF. The CDR3 coding sequence is TGCGCCAGCAGCCAAGATAGAATCGGACAGAGCTCCTACGAGCAGTACTTC.

There are a few counts of this clonotype. The CDR3 DNA sequence: TGTGCCAGCAGTGAATATGGCAGCCTTACCGGGGAGCTGTTTTTT. Translating it yields CASSEYGSLTGELFF. V and J are TRBV25-1 and TRBJ2-2; the D is unclear. The CDR3 extends over 15 amino acids. Germline values: CDR1 MGHDK, CDR2 SYGVNS. V was cut by 0 bases and J by 5 bases, with 10 bases left in between.

This clonotype was seen ten or more times. This rearrangement joins TRBV30 to TRBJ2-2; the D is unclear. CDR1 is GTSNPN and CDR2 is SVGIG in the germline V gene (reference sequence). The ends were cut back, 3 bases at V and 1 base at J, with 6 bases in the middle. The CDR3 runs 13 residues. In DNA form, the CDR3 reads TGTGCCTGGAGCGGAATGAACACCGGGGAGCTGTTTTTT. It translates to CAWSGMNTGELFF. Together with reference TRBV30 and TRBJ2-2, the CDR3 gives the full variable domain: SQTIHQWPATLVQPVGSPLSLECTVEGTSNPNLYWYRQAAGRGLQLLFYSVGIGQISSEVPQNLSASRPQDRQFILSSKKLLLSDSGFYLCAWSGMNTGELFFGEGSRLTVL.

The chain combines TRBV6-1 with TRBJ2-3; D is ambiguous. V shed 6 bases and J shed 2 bases, with 12 bases lying between them. The CDR3 sequence is 14 residues long. Looked up from germline, CDR1 is MNHNS and CDR2 is SASEGT. CDR3 region: CASRRRSFTDTQYF. The CDR3 region has the DNA TGTGCCAGCAGGAGAAGGAGTTTCACAGATACGCAGTATTTT.

This clonotype has only a few counts. This rearrangement joins TRBV7-9 to TRBJ2-5, with a weak D call TRBD1 (5 bases). This CDR3 has 14 residues. Germline CDR1 reads SEHNR; CDR2 reads FQNEAQ (reference sequence). Trimming shortened V by 6 bases and J by 2 bases, and 13 bases separated the two germline ends. CDR3: CASRPTGSQETQYF. The CDR3 DNA follows: TGTGCCAGCAGACCTACAGGTTCACAAGAGACCCAGTACTTC.

This clonotype occurred a few times. V gene TRBV5-1 combines with J gene TRBJ1-1; tentative D call: TRBD1 (6 bases). The CDR3 has 18 amino acids. Per germline, CDR1 SGHRS and CDR2 YFSETQ. V was shortened by 0 bases and J by 7 bases, with 25 bases between the two germline ends. The CDR3 sequence: CASSLDPDGTGWDDEAFF. The DNA of the CDR3 is TGCGCCAGCAGCTTGGATCCGGATGGTACAGGGTGGGACGATGAAGCTTTCTTT.

The sample holds a few counts of this clonotype. The chain employs TRBV12-3 or TRBV12-4 and TRBJ2-1; 14 bases line up with TRBD2. J lost 5 bases, V lost 4 bases, and 7 bases had no gene match. This CDR3 is built from 17 residues. CDR3 sequence reads: CASSSRLAGGLNNEQFF. CDR3 coding DNA: TGTGCCAGCAGTTCTAGACTAGCGGGAGGGCTAAACAATGAGCAGTTCTTC.

The sample holds many counts of this clonotype. V and J are TRBV5-5 and TRBJ2-7; D gene uncertain. V was clipped by 4 bases and J by 6 bases, with 8 bases between them. CDR1 and CDR2 from the germline V gene are SGHKS and YYEKEE (reference sequence). CDR3 length equals 11 residues. The DNA of the CDR3 is TGTGCCAGCAGCCCTAAAAGCGAGCAGTACTTC. Translation: CASSPKSEQYF.

As regards this clonotype: One end of the junction does not line up with germline, which may come from a read error. CDR3 sequence reads: CASTLTAGWGGVYEQYF. The CDR3 coding sequence is TGTGCCAGCACTTTAACAGCCGGCTGGGGGGGGGTCTACGAGCAGTACTTC. The chain carries TRBV28 and TRBJ2-7, with TRBD2 matching 7 bases. CDR1 and CDR2 from the germline V gene are MDHEN and SYDVKM. This CDR3 spans 17 amino acids.

J is TRBJ2-1 and V is TRBV11-2, with unresolved D. This CDR3 spans 13 amino acids. Trimming removed 3 bases at V and 3 bases at J, with 6 bases between. Germline CDR1 SGHAT, CDR2 FQNNGV. CDR3 DNA sequence: TGTGCCAGCAGCTTGCCTTACTACAATGAGCAGTTCTTC. The encoded protein is CASSLPYYNEQFF.

This clonotype showed up just a few times. The genes are TRBV11-2 and TRBJ2-1; 7 bases are a match to TRBD2. This CDR3 is built from 17 residues. Losses at the gene ends were 2 bases for V and 2 bases for J; bases not matched to a gene: 9. Germline CDR1 reads SGHAT; CDR2 reads FQNNGV. The CDR3 sequence is CASSLKSSGATYNEQFF. CDR3 coding DNA: TGTGCCAGCAGCTTAAAGTCTAGCGGAGCTACCTACAATGAGCAGTTCTTC.

This clonotype was counted ten times or more. This sequence joins TRBV7-9 and TRBJ1-6; D gene uncertain. V lost 4 bases, J lost 9 bases, and 10 bases lay in between. Germline V gene data show CDR1 as SEHNR and CDR2 as FQNEAQ (reference sequence). The CDR3 sequence is 13 residues long. The CDR3 DNA reads as TGTGCCAGCAGCTCCCTCCTAAGTTCACCCCTCCACTTT. It specifies CASSSLLSSPLHF.

The table lists this clonotype with many counts. The chain employs TRBV27 and TRBJ2-1; TRBD2 is a possible D gene (5 bases). Deletions cut 6 bases from V and 8 bases from J, with 14 bases between. CDR1 is MNHEY and CDR2 is SMNVEV in the germline V gene (reference sequence). The CDR3 covers 13 residues. The CDR3 DNA reads as TGTGCCAGCAGCCCGGGATTTCTCCATGAGCAGTTCTTC. This encodes CASSPGFLHEQFF.

This clonotype was picked up a small number of times. The chain is built from TRBV7-3 and TRBJ2-3; 7 bases are shared with TRBD2. The trim removed 2 bases at V and 4 bases at J, leaving 12 bases unmatched. Germline CDR1 SGHTA, CDR2 FQGTGA. The CDR3 is 17 residues long. The DNA of the CDR3 is TGTGCCAGCAGCTTATTAAACCTAGCCGGGAGGCCAGATACGCAGTATTTT. Protein product: CASSLLNLAGRPDTQYF.

The chain combines TRBV5-1 with TRBJ2-1; D call uncertain. The CDR3 contains 16 residues. CDR1 is SGHRS and CDR2 is YFSETQ in the germline V gene. Trimming cost V 4 bases and J 0 bases, with 14 bases left between them. The CDR3 sequence is CASSPWGESSYNEQFF. The CDR3 DNA sequence: TGCGCCAGCAGCCCCTGGGGTGAAAGCTCCTACAATGAGCAGTTCTTC.

This clonotype was seen more than once but under ten times. This chain connects TRBV27 to TRBJ2-5; tentatively, D is TRBD2 (5 bases). V dropped 5 bases and J dropped 4 bases, with 17 bases sitting between them. Germline CDR1 MNHEY, CDR2 SMNVEV (reference sequence). CDR3 length equals 15 residues. Here the CDR3 reads CASSPLTAGGETQYF. For the CDR3, the DNA is TGTGCCAGCAGTCCCTTGACGGCGGGTGGAGAGACCCAGTACTTC.

V is TRBV20-1 and J is TRBJ2-5, with D possibly matching TRBD2 (6 bases). Germline values: CDR1 DFQATT, CDR2 SNEGSKA (reference sequence). V shed 6 bases and J shed 14 bases, with 22 bases lying between them. There are 12 residues in the CDR3. This CDR3 reads CSASLDGGPTYF. The DNA for the CDR3 is TGCAGTGCCTCATTAGACGGGGGACCCACTTACTTC.

This clonotype was found many times. The genes are TRBV27 and TRBJ1-1; unclear D gene. This CDR3 spans 14 amino acids. With 6 bases removed from V and 1 base from J, the gap between germline ends came to 12 bases. CDR1 is MNHEY, CDR2 SMNVEV, per germline (reference sequence). The chain's CDR3 is CASSLPGANTEAFF. The CDR3 DNA is TGTGCCAGCAGCCTCCCCGGCGCGAACACTGAAGCTTTCTTT.

The CDR3 bases are TGCGCCAGCAGCTTGAACGCCCTAACCTACGAGCAGTACTTC. Protein: CASSLNALTYEQYF. The chain uses TRBV5-1 and TRBJ2-7; no definite D call. From germline, CDR1 is SGHRS and CDR2 YFSETQ. This CDR3 contains 14 residues. The V end lost 1 base, the J end lost 2 bases, and 10 bases lay between the germline ends. Variable domain in full (rest from reference TRBV5-1 and TRBJ2-7): KAGVTQTPRYLIKTRGQQVTLSCSPISGHRSVSWYQQTPGQGLQFLFEYFSETQRNKGNFPGRFSGRQFSNSRSEMNVSTLELGDSALYLCASSLNALTYEQYFGPGTRLTVT.

The rearrangement joins TRBV29-1 to TRBJ1-5; 7 bases are shared with TRBD1. CDR1 and CDR2 (germline): SQVTM, ANQGSEA. After removal of 6 bases from V and 2 bases from J, the junction contained 7 bases not matched to a gene. There are 14 residues in the CDR3. The CDR3 is CSVETGLGNQPQHF. The CDR3 nucleotides are TGCAGCGTCGAGACAGGGCTGGGCAATCAGCCCCAGCATTTT.

This clonotype was seen only a few times. The rearrangement links TRBV12-3 or TRBV12-4 to TRBJ2-5; D is unclear. V lost 4 bases and J 1 base, leaving 16 bases between the germline ends. The CDR3 sequence is 16 residues long. The CDR3 reads CASSSYRRPPQETQYF. For the CDR3, the DNA is TGTGCCAGCAGTTCCTACCGACGTCCCCCCCAAGAGACCCAGTACTTC.

The table lists this clonotype with a few counts. The chain is built from TRBV11-1 and TRBJ2-3; D remains unclear. V was pared by 3 bases and J by 2 bases, with 12 bases between. Germline lookup yields CDR1 SGHAT and CDR2 FQDESV (reference sequence). CDR3 size: 15 residues. CDR3 loop: CASSLPGKLTDTQYF. The CDR3 bases are TGTGCCAGCAGCTTGCCGGGCAAACTCACAGATACGCAGTATTTT.

This clonotype appeared many times. The chain carries TRBV7-2 and TRBJ2-1; D is ambiguous. CDR3 length: 13 residues. Germline CDR1 reads SGHTA; CDR2 reads FQGNSA. V was pared by 2 bases and J by 9 bases, with 11 bases between. CDR3 sequence (DNA): TGTGCCAGCAGCTTACAGTGGAATACTGAGCAGTTCTTC. The encoded protein is CASSLQWNTEQFF.